This entry describes one TCR beta chain. Its specificity is unknown. 60 Vbeta and 13 Jbeta primers were used in PCR. Using immunoSEQ multiplex PCR, the repertoire was profiled, and TCRdb retains in-frame clones only, with some absent. The top ten clones hold around 2.3% of a sample with roughly 150,000 clones, around 85% of them seen once. This entry comes from a study of cytomegalovirus exposure and HLA in healthy donors. Study-wide results and limits: A later examination showed that TCR association rates differed by HLA locus, with DRB1 most and HLA-C fewest. Later analysis identified 16,951 TCR beta sequences associated with HLA alleles, using a false discovery rate threshold of 0.05. Later analysis associated a missense DCLRE1C variant with TCR beta V- and J-gene trimming. Common viral pathogens (according to a later analysis) appeared linked to several of the most significant clusters.

The V end lost 2 bases, the J end lost 2 bases, and 13 bases lay between the germline ends. Germline assignment: CDR1 MNHEY and CDR2 SVGAGI. This CDR3 contains 15 residues. Sample: PBMCs. J is TRBJ2-7 and V is TRBV6-5; maybe TRBD1 (6 bases). The source is a male donor in good health and CMV-seronegative. The CDR3 reads CASSYGEQGTYEQYF. For the CDR3, the DNA is TGTGCCAGCAGTTACGGTGAACAGGGAACCTACGAGCAGTACTTC.